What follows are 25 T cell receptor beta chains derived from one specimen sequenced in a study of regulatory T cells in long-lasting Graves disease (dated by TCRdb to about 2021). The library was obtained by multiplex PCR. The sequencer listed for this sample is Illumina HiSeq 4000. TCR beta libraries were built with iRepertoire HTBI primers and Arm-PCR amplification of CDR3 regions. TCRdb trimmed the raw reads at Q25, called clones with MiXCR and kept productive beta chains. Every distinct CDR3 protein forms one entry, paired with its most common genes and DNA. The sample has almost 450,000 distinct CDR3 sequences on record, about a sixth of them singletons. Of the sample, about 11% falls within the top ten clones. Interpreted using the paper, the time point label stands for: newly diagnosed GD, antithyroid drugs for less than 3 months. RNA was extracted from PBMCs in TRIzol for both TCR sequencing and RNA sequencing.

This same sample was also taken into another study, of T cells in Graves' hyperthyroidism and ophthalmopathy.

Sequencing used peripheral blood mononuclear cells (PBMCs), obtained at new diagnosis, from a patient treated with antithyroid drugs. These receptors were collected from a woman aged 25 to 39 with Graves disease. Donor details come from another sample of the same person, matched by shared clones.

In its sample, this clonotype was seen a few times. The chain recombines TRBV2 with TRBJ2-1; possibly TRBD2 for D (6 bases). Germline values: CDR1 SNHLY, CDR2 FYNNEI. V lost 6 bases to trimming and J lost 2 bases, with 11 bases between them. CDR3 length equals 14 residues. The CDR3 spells CASSRSGAYNEQFF. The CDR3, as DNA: TGTGCCAGCAGCCGTAGCGGCGCCTACAATGAGCAGTTCTTC.

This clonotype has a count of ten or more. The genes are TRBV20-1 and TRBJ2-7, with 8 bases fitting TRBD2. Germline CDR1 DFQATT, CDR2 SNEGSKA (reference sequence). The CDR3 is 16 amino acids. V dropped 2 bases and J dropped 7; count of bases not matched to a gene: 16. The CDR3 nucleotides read TGCAGTGCTAGATTCCTTCTGCTTAGCGGGACGGGTGAGCAGTACTTC. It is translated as CSARFLLLSGTGEQYF.

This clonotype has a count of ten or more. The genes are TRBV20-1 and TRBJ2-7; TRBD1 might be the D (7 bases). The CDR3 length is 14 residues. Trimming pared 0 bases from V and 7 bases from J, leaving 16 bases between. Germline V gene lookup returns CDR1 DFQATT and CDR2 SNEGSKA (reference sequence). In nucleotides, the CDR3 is TGCAGTGCTAGAGATTTGGAGGGGGCGGTTGAGCAGTACTTC. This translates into CSARDLEGAVEQYF.

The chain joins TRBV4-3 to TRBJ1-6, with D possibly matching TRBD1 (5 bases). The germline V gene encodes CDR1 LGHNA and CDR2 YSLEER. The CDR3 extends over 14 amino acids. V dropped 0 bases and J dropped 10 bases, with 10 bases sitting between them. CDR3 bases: TGCGCCAGCAGCCAAGATCAGGGCCTCTCACCCCTCCACTTT. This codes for CASSQDQGLSPLHF.

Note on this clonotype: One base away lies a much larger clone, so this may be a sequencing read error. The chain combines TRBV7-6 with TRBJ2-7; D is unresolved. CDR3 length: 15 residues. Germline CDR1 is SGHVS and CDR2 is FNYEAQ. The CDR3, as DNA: TGTGCCAGCAGCTTTGGGGTTTGGGGAACCTACGAGCCGTACTTC. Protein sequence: CASSFGVWGTYEPYF.

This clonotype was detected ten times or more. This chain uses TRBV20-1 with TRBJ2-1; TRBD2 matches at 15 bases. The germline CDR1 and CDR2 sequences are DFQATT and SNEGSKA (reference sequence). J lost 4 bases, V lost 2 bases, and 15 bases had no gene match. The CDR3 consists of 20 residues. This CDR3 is CSARKVLWTSGRGGYNEQFF. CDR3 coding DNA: TGCAGTGCTAGAAAAGTGTTATGGACTAGCGGGAGGGGCGGGTACAATGAGCAGTTCTTC.

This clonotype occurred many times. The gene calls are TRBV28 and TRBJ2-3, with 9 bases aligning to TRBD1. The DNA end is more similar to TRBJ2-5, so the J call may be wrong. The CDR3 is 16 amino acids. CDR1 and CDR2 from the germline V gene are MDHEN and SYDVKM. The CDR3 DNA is TGTGCCAGCAGGTATACGAGATCGACAGGGGGAAAGACCCAGTACTTC. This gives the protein CASRYTRSTGGKTQYF.

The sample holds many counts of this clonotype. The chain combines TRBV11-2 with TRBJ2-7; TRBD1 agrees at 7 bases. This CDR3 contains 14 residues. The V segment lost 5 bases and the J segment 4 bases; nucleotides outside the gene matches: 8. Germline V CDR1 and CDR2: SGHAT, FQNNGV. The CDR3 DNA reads TGTGCCAGCAGCACCGACCGGGACAGTTACGAGCAGTACTTC. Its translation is CASSTDRDSYEQYF.

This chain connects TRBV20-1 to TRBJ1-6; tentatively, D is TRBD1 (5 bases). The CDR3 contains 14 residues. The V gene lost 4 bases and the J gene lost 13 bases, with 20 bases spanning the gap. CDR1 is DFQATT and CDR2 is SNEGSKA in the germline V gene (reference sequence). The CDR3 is CSATRYSTASPLHF. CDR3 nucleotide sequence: TGCAGTGCTACCCGCTATTCGACAGCCAGTCCCCTCCACTTT.

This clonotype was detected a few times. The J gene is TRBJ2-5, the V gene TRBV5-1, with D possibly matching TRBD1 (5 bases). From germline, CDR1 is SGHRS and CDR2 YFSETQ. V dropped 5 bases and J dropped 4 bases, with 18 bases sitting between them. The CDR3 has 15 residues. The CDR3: CASSSGHLDGETQYF. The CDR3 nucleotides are TGCGCCAGCAGTTCAGGACATCTTGACGGAGAGACCCAGTACTTC.

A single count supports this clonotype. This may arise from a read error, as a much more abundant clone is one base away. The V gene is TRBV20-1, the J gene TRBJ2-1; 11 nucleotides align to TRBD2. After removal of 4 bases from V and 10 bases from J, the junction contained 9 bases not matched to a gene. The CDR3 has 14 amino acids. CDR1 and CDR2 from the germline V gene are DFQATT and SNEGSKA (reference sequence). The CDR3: CSAKLAGVYDEQFF. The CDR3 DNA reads TGCAGTGCTAAACTAGCGGGAGTTTACGACGAGCAGTTCTTC.

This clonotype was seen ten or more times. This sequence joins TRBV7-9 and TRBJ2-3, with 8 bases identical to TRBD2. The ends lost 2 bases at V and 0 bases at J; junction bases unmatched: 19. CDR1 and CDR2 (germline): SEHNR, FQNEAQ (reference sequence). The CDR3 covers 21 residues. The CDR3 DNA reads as TGTGCCAGCAGCTTAAGGTCGACTAGCGCGTCTGCTATACCTAGCACAGATACGCAGTATTTT. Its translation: CASSLRSTSASAIPSTDTQYF.

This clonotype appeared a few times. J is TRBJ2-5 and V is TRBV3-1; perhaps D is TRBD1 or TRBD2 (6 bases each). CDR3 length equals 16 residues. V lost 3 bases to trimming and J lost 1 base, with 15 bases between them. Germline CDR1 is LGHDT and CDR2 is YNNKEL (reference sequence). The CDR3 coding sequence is TGTGCCAGCAGCCAGCTGGGCCGGGGGCTCCAAGAGACCCAGTACTTC. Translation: CASSQLGRGLQETQYF.

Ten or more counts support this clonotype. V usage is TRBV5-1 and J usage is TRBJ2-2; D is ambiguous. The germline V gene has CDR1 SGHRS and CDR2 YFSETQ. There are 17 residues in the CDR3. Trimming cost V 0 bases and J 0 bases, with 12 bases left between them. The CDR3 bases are TGCGCCAGCAGCTTGGCCAGTACGCACACGAACACCGGGGAGCTGTTTTTT. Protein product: CASSLASTHTNTGELFF.

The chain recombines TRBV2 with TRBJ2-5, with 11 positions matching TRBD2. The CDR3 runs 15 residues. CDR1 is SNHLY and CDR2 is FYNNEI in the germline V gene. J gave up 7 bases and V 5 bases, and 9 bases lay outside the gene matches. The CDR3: CASSPGLADSRTQYF. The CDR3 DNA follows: TGTGCCAGCAGTCCGGGACTAGCGGACTCTAGGACCCAGTACTTC.

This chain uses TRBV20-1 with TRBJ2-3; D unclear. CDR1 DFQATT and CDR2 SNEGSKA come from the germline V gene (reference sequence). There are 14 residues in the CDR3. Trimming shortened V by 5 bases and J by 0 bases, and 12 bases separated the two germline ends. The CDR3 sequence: CSAWKQRSTDTQYF. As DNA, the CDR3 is TGCAGTGCTTGGAAACAGAGAAGCACAGATACGCAGTATTTT.

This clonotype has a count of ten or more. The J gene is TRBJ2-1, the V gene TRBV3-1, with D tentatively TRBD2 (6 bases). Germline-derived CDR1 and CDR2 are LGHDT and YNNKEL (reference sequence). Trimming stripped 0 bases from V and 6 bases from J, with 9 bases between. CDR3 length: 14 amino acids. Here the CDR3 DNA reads TGTGCCAGCAGCCAAGACCCGGGGGTCAATGAGCAGTTCTTC. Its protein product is CASSQDPGVNEQFF.

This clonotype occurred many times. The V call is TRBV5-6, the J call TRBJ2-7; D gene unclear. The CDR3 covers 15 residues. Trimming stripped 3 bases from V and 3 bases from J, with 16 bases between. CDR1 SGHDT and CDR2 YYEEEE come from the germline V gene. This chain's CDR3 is CASSSKGQWNYEQYF. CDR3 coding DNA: TGTGCCAGCAGCTCCAAAGGGCAGTGGAACTACGAGCAGTACTTC.

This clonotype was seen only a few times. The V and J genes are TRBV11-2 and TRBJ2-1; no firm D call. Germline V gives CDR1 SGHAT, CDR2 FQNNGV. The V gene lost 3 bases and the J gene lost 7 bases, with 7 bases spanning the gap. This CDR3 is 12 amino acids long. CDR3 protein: CASSFWQNEQFF. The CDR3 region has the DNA TGTGCCAGCAGCTTCTGGCAAAATGAGCAGTTCTTC.

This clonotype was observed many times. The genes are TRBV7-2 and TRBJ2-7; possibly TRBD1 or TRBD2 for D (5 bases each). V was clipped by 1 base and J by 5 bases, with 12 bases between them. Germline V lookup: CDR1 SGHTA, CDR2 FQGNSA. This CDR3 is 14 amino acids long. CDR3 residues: CASSLGDRSNEQYF. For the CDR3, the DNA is TGTGCCAGCAGCTTAGGGGACCGTTCCAACGAGCAGTACTTC.

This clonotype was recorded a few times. CDR3 region: CASGSIRGPSSYEQYF. The CDR3 region has the DNA TGTGCCAGCGGCTCCATAAGGGGGCCCAGCTCCTACGAGCAGTACTTC. V usage is TRBV11-2 and J usage is TRBJ2-7; 7 positions agree with TRBD1. V lost 8 bases, J lost 0 bases, and 13 bases stayed unmatched. Germline CDR1 reads SGHAT; CDR2 reads FQNNGV. The CDR3 spans 16 residues.

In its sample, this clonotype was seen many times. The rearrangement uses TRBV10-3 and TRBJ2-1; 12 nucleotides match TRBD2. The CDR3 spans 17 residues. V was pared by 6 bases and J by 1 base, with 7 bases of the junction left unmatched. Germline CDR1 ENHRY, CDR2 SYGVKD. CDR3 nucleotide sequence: TGTGCCATCAGCACCTCCGGGACTAGCGGGTCCTACAATGAGCAGTTCTTC. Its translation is CAISTSGTSGSYNEQFF.

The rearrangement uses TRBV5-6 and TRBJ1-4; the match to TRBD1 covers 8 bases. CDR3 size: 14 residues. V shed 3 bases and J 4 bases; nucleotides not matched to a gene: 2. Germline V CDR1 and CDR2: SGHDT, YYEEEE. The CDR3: CASSWTGFNEKLFF. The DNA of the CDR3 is TGTGCCAGCAGCTGGACAGGGTTTAATGAAAAACTGTTTTTT.

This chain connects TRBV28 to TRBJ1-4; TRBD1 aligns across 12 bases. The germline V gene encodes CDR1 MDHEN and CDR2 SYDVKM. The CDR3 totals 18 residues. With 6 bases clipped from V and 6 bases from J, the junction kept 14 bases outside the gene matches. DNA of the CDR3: TGTGCCAGCAGCTTAACCGGGACAGGGGGCGTTTTGGATGAAAAACTGTTTTTT. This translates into CASSLTGTGGVLDEKLFF.

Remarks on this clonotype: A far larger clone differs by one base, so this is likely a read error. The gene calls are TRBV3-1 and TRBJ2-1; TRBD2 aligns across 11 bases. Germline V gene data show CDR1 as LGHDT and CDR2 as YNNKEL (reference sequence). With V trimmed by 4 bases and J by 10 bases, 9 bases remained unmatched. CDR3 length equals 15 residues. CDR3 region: CASSRETSGTYEQFF. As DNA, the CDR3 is TGTGCCAGCAGCCGCGAGACTAGCGGGACCTACGAGCAGTTCTTC.